A single sample is the source of the 17 T cell receptor beta chains below, sequenced in a study of early T cells in non-severe SARS-CoV-2 infection. TCRdb reanalysed the 5' RACE reads using MiXCR and keeps one entry per CDR3 protein. This sample carries around 82,000 distinct CDR3 sequences, 12% of them seen once, and the ten largest clones take roughly 3.1%. Specimen: whole blood. The receptor source for this set is an adult who was a healthcare worker with PCR-confirmed SARS-CoV-2 infection or an uninfected control (not recorded which).

This clonotype was seen a handful of times. This chain joins TRBV2 and TRBJ2-3; tentative D call: TRBD2 (5 bases). Germline assignment: CDR1 SNHLY and CDR2 FYNNEI. V dropped 4 bases and J dropped 1 base, with 12 bases sitting between them. This CDR3 is built from 15 residues. The CDR3, as DNA: TGTGCCAGCAGTGGACCCGCCGGGGGCACAGATACGCAGTATTTT. Its protein is CASSGPAGGTDTQYF.

The V and J genes are TRBV9 and TRBJ1-4; no clear D. Trimming took 0 bases from V and 5 from J, leaving 14 bases between them. This CDR3 region has 16 residues. Germline assignment: CDR1 SGDLS and CDR2 YYNGEE. CDR3 in amino acids: CASSVAEGRINEKLFF. CDR3 DNA sequence: TGTGCCAGCAGCGTAGCGGAAGGCCGGATAAATGAAAAACTGTTTTTT.

This clonotype showed up just a few times. Being one base from a much bigger clone, this may be a read error. The chain is built from TRBV27 and TRBJ1-1; TRBD1 agrees at 9 bases. This CDR3 has 14 residues. The germline V gene has CDR1 MNHEY and CDR2 SMNVEV (reference sequence). The CDR3 sequence: CASSFQGTGIEVFF. Here the CDR3 DNA reads TGTGCCAGCAGTTTTCAAGGGACAGGGATTGAAGTTTTCTTT.

The J gene is TRBJ1-2, the V gene TRBV12-3 or TRBV12-4; 8 bases match TRBD1. J gave up 7 bases and V 5 bases, and 6 bases lay outside the gene matches. The CDR3 totals 13 residues. CDR3 sequence (DNA): TGTGCCAGCAGTCTGAAACAGGGGGGTGGCTACACCTTC. Its translation is CASSLKQGGGYTF.

This clonotype showed up many times. V and J are TRBV28 and TRBJ1-2; 7 bases align to TRBD1. Germline CDR1 and CDR2: MDHEN and SYDVKM. CDR3 size: 14 residues. J lost 1 base, V lost 5 bases, and 4 bases had no gene match. The CDR3 nucleotides read TGTGCCAGCAGTGTCCACAGGGGTAACTATGGCTACACCTTC. It is translated as CASSVHRGNYGYTF.

DNA of the CDR3: TGTGCCAGCAGCCCGGGGGGGGCCAACCCCTACGAGCAGTACTTC. Translating it yields CASSPGGANPYEQYF. The rearrangement links TRBV7-9 to TRBJ2-7, with 8 bases aligning to TRBD2. The CDR3 runs 15 residues. CDR1 is SEHNR and CDR2 is FQNEAQ in the germline V gene (reference sequence). Trimming at V came to 5 bases and at J to 2 bases, leaving 8 bases not matched to a gene.

This clonotype was recorded many times. The rearrangement links TRBV9 to TRBJ2-3, with TRBD1 as a possible D gene (5 bases). V lost 4 bases, J lost 1 base, and 10 bases lay in between. The germline gives CDR1 SGDLS, CDR2 YYNGEE. The CDR3 has 14 residues. CDR3 protein: CASSLGARTDTQYF. The CDR3, as DNA: TGTGCCAGCAGCTTAGGGGCCCGCACAGATACGCAGTATTTT.

The V gene is TRBV5-4, the J gene TRBJ2-3; 7 bases align to TRBD1. The CDR3 extends over 14 amino acids. The V gene end was trimmed by 2 bases and the J gene end by 5 bases; junction bases not matched to a gene: 5. The germline V gene has CDR1 SGHNT and CDR2 YYREEE (reference sequence). The DNA for the CDR3 is TGTGCCAGCAGCTTTGGACAGGCGGGAGATACGCAGTATTTT. Translated, it gives CASSFGQAGDTQYF.

This clonotype was seen at least ten times. CDR3 sequence (DNA): TGTGCCAGCAGCCCTCGCAGGGGGAATAATTCACCCCTCCACTTT. This codes for CASSPRRGNNSPLHF. This chain links TRBV12-3 or TRBV12-4 with TRBJ1-6; 7 positions agree with TRBD1. This CDR3 spans 15 amino acids. The ends lost 6 bases at V and 5 bases at J; junction bases unmatched: 7.

There are many counts of this clonotype. The chain employs TRBV5-5 and TRBJ1-2; D is ambiguous. The CDR3 spans 17 residues. With 4 bases removed from V and 0 bases from J, the gap between germline ends came to 19 bases. Germline V gene data show CDR1 as SGHKS and CDR2 as YYEKEE (reference sequence). The CDR3 coding sequence is TGTGCCAGCAGCCGCCAGGCGACGAGCAAGGCTAACTATGGCTACACCTTC. Its protein is CASSRQATSKANYGYTF.

This clonotype turned up a few times. CDR3 amino acids: CSARGSGAALEAFF. The CDR3 DNA reads as TGCAGTGCTAGAGGGTCCGGTGCGGCCCTTGAAGCTTTCTTT. The chain has TRBV20-1 and TRBJ1-1, with no clear D. The ends were cut back, 1 base at V and 7 bases at J, with 16 bases in the middle. The CDR3 has 14 amino acids. Germline V gene lookup returns CDR1 DFQATT and CDR2 SNEGSKA (reference sequence).

This clonotype was recorded many times. The chain recombines TRBV6-2 or TRBV6-3 with TRBJ1-1, with 9 bases lining up with TRBD1. The V and J ends lost 6 bases and 4 bases, in that order; junction bases with no gene match: 6. CDR3 length: 14 amino acids. Germline loops: CDR1 MNHEY, CDR2 SVGEGT. The CDR3 reads CASSTQGAGTEAFF. The CDR3 coding sequence is TGTGCCAGCAGCACACAGGGGGCCGGCACTGAAGCTTTCTTT.

This chain connects TRBV29-1 to TRBJ2-3; 10 positions agree with TRBD1. The CDR3 extends over 14 amino acids. Germline V gene lookup returns CDR1 SQVTM and CDR2 ANQGSEA. Trimming at V came to 8 bases and at J to 3 bases, leaving 8 bases not matched to a gene. CDR3 residues: CSFWRDRGTDTQYF. The CDR3, as DNA: TGCAGCTTCTGGCGGGACAGGGGAACAGATACGCAGTATTTT.

This clonotype was recorded at least ten times. This chain uses TRBV9 with TRBJ2-7; D is uncertain. Trimming stripped 0 bases from V and 4 bases from J, with 8 bases between. This CDR3 region has 13 residues. Per the germline V gene, CDR1 is SGDLS and CDR2 is YYNGEE. CDR3 loop: CASSVATEYEQYF. The CDR3 DNA follows: TGTGCCAGCAGCGTAGCTACCGAATACGAGCAGTACTTC.

This clonotype was observed a few times. The CDR3 here is CASSLGKVGNEQFF. The CDR3 region has the DNA TGTGCCAGCAGCTTGGGGAAGGTGGGGAATGAGCAGTTCTTC. The chain has TRBV7-2 and TRBJ2-1, with no clear D. The CDR3 has 14 amino acids. CDR1 SGHTA and CDR2 FQGNSA come from the germline V gene. The ends were cut back, 3 bases at V and 7 bases at J, with 13 bases in the middle. Full variable domain (missing parts from reference TRBV7-2 and TRBJ2-1): GAGVSQSPSNKVTEKGKDVELRCDPISGHTALYWYRQSLGQGLEFLIYFQGNSAPDKSGLPSDRFSAERTGGSVSTLTIQRTQQEDSAVYLCASSLGKVGNEQFFGPGTRLTVL.

In its sample, this clonotype was seen a few times. V and J are TRBV27 and TRBJ1-5, with D possibly being TRBD1 (5 bases). CDR1 MNHEY and CDR2 SMNVEV come from the germline V gene (reference sequence). Trimming removed 4 bases from V and 5 bases from J, with 15 bases in between. The CDR3 contains 15 residues. This chain's CDR3 is CASSSRQLSHQPQHF. As DNA, the CDR3 is TGTGCCAGCAGTTCCCGACAGCTTTCCCATCAGCCCCAGCATTTT.

At least ten counts were recorded for this clonotype. This chain uses TRBV18 with TRBJ1-2, with D perhaps matching TRBD1 (6 bases). Trimming removed 3 bases at V and 3 bases at J, with 14 bases between. The germline CDR1 and CDR2 sequences are KGHSH and LQKENI. The CDR3 runs to 15 residues. CDR3 in amino acids: CASSPRNRADYGYTF. For the CDR3, the DNA is TGTGCCAGCTCACCGCGGAACAGGGCGGACTATGGCTACACCTTC.